The 27 T cell receptor beta chains below were found in one sample sequenced in a study of blood T cell repertoires in COVID-19 (TCRdb year 2020). The library came from the immunoSEQ multiplex PCR assay. As stored in TCRdb, this immuneACCESS dataset retains in-frame rearrangements with V and J assigned. A fraction of the clones does not appear; measured against another copy, unresolved V genes explain less than half of the discrepancy, and the remainder lacks a known reason. For this sample the table gives approximately 220,000 clones, of which approximately 81% were detected only once. The top ten constitute roughly 5.3% of the sample. The sequenced sample was peripheral blood. The receptors derive from a woman in her fifties or sixties who had recovered from COVID-19.

V gene TRBV6-5 combines with J gene TRBJ2-7, with 9 bases aligning to TRBD2. The ends lost 2 bases at V and 4 bases at J; junction bases unmatched: 9. The CDR3 sequence is 16 residues long. The germline gives CDR1 MNHEY, CDR2 SVGAGI. The CDR3 protein is CASSYGSSGGQYEQYF. CDR3 DNA: TGTGCCAGCAGTTACGGGTCCAGCGGGGGGCAGTACGAGCAGTACTTC.

The rearrangement links TRBV18 to TRBJ2-1, with 10 bases that match TRBD1. The germline gives CDR1 KGHSH, CDR2 LQKENI. The CDR3 has 15 amino acids. The trim removed 3 bases at V and 7 bases at J, leaving 6 bases unmatched. The DNA for the CDR3 is TGTGCCAGCTCACCTCCCTGGACAGGGGGGAATGAGCAGTTCTTC. The encoded protein is CASSPPWTGGNEQFF.

The rearrangement uses TRBV11-2 and TRBJ2-2; maybe TRBD1 (7 bases). CDR1 is SGHAT and CDR2 is FQNNGV in the germline V gene. This CDR3 has 15 amino acids. V was pared by 8 bases and J by 3 bases, with 16 bases between. The CDR3 DNA is TGTGCCAGCGGCCCTCAGGGGGGAGACACCGGGGAGCTGTTTTTT. Protein: CASGPQGGDTGELFF.

This chain joins TRBV5-4 and TRBJ2-7, with D perhaps TRBD1 (6 bases). This CDR3 spans 14 amino acids. CDR1 SGHNT and CDR2 YYREEE come from the germline V gene (reference sequence). Trimming shortened V by 4 bases and J by 3 bases, and 14 bases separated the two germline ends. CDR3 DNA: TGTGCCAGCAGCCAGGACAGCGTACGCTACGAGCAGTACTTC. Translated, it gives CASSQDSVRYEQYF.

V usage is TRBV5-1 and J usage is TRBJ1-1; 12 bases match TRBD1. Germline CDR1 SGHRS, CDR2 YFSETQ. The V and J ends lost 3 bases and 0 bases, in that order; junction bases with no gene match: 15. The CDR3 runs 20 residues. In DNA form, the CDR3 reads TGCGCCAGCAGCTATCGGCGGGCCTCGGGACAGGGGGCCCTGAACACTGAAGCTTTCTTT. It encodes CASSYRRASGQGALNTEAFF.

The chain employs TRBV2 and TRBJ2-4; 7 bases line up with TRBD1. The CDR3 is 13 amino acids. Germline values: CDR1 SNHLY, CDR2 FYNNEI. The V segment lost 2 bases and the J segment 6 bases; nucleotides outside the gene matches: 1. The CDR3 DNA follows: TGTGCCAGCAGTGAATGGGACAGAAACATTCAGTACTTC. Protein product: CASSEWDRNIQYF.

This clone was observed once. The chain recombines TRBV3-1 (or the pseudogene TRBV3-2) with TRBJ1-1; possible D gene TRBD1, 5 bases. Trimming took 5 bases from V and 10 from J, leaving 17 bases between them. The CDR3 has 13 amino acids. Per the germline V gene, CDR1 is LGHDT and CDR2 is YNNKEL (reference sequence). The CDR3 here is CASSSGRGLGAFF. The CDR3, as DNA: TGTGCCAGCAGCTCCGGACGGGGACTGGGAGCTTTCTTT.

This chain uses TRBV7-2 with TRBJ2-3, with 7 bases fitting TRBD1. The V segment lost 3 bases and the J segment 3 bases; nucleotides outside the gene matches: 6. The V gene's germline CDR1 is SGHTA and CDR2 FQGNSA. This CDR3 spans 15 amino acids. CDR3 sequence (DNA): TGTGCCAGCAGCTTCGACAGGGACCGGACAGATACGCAGTATTTT. This gives the protein CASSFDRDRTDTQYF.

This chain uses TRBV2 with TRBJ1-5, with TRBD1 matching over 8 bases. Unmatched junction bases numbered 6, after V lost 0 bases and J lost 8 bases. The length of the CDR3 is 15 residues. The V gene's germline CDR1 is SNHLY and CDR2 FYNNEI. Here the CDR3 reads CASSEASGGGEPQHF. In DNA, the CDR3 is TGTGCCAGCAGTGAAGCATCAGGGGGCGGGGAGCCCCAGCATTTT.

In the case of this clone: This specimen includes other DNA sequences encoding the same CDR3. The chain is built from TRBV18 and TRBJ1-4, with 8 bases that match TRBD1. Germline V lookup: CDR1 KGHSH, CDR2 LQKENI. Trimming cost V 0 bases and J 3 bases; bases outside gene matches: 0. This CDR3 is 15 amino acids long. The CDR3 coding sequence is TGTGCCAGCTCACCACCGGGACAGGCTAATGAAAAACTGTTTTTT. Encoded protein: CASSPPGQANEKLFF.

V usage is TRBV6-5 and J usage is TRBJ1-4, with a tentative D call TRBD1 (6 bases). This CDR3 is built from 15 residues. Per the germline V gene, CDR1 is MNHEY and CDR2 is SVGAGI. The germline V and J ends were trimmed by 2 bases and 8 bases, with 15 bases remaining between them. The CDR3 region is CASSYGTGRGEKLFF. CDR3 DNA: TGTGCCAGCAGTTACGGTACAGGGAGGGGCGAAAAACTGTTTTTT.

This rearrangement joins TRBV6-5 to TRBJ1-2; possibly TRBD1 for D (5 bases). Germline-derived CDR1 and CDR2 are MNHEY and SVGAGI. V lost 8 bases and J lost 5, with 9 bases in between. This CDR3 has 11 residues. The CDR3 nucleotides are TGTGCCAGCCAGGACATTTATGGCTACACCTTC. This codes for CASQDIYGYTF.

This chain uses TRBV5-6 with TRBJ1-5, with TRBD1 identical over 8 bases. The CDR3 has 17 residues. The germline CDR1 and CDR2 sequences are SGHDT and YYEEEE. J gave up 1 base and V 5 bases, and 11 bases lay outside the gene matches. The CDR3 sequence: CASRKDRAGWSNQPQHF. The CDR3 DNA is TGTGCCAGCAGAAAGGACAGGGCGGGTTGGAGCAATCAGCCCCAGCATTTT.

The rearrangement uses TRBV7-9 and TRBJ2-3; TRBD1 aligns across 7 bases. From germline, CDR1 is SEHNR and CDR2 FQNEAQ (reference sequence). This CDR3 region has 15 residues. The J segment lost 0 bases and the V segment lost 5 bases, leaving 5 bases of the junction unmatched. The CDR3: CASSSGQDSTDTQYF. In DNA form, the CDR3 reads TGTGCCAGCAGCAGCGGACAGGACAGCACAGATACGCAGTATTTT.

The CDR3: CASSLLGLAGLSYEQYF. Here the CDR3 DNA reads TGTGCCAGCTCCCTGCTGGGACTAGCGGGCCTCTCCTACGAGCAGTACTTC. This chain links TRBV18 with TRBJ2-7; 12 nucleotides agree with TRBD2. V lost 6 bases and J lost 0; bases outside the gene matches: 9. The CDR3 has 17 amino acids. The V gene's germline CDR1 is KGHSH and CDR2 LQKENI.

V is TRBV15 and J is TRBJ2-5, with TRBD1 matching 12 bases. The CDR3 sequence is 16 residues long. CDR1 and CDR2 (germline): LNHNV, YYDKDF (reference sequence). The V gene end was trimmed by 5 bases and the J gene end by 4 bases; junction bases not matched to a gene: 8. The chain's CDR3 is CATSRVGQGARETQYF. The CDR3 bases are TGTGCCACCAGCCGAGTGGGACAGGGGGCTCGAGAGACCCAGTACTTC.

The chain couples TRBV5-5 to TRBJ1-1; weak D call: TRBD1 (5 bases). This CDR3 is built from 13 residues. The V gene lost 1 base and the J gene lost 1 base, with 5 bases spanning the gap. Per germline, CDR1 SGHKS and CDR2 YYEKEE (reference sequence). The CDR3 region is CASSLQGNTEAFF. The CDR3 coding sequence is TGTGCCAGCAGCTTGCAGGGGAACACTGAAGCTTTCTTT.

The V and J genes are TRBV18 and TRBJ1-5; 10 bases fit TRBD1. The V gene's germline CDR1 is KGHSH and CDR2 LQKENI. CDR3 length: 17 amino acids. Trimming at V came to 2 bases and at J to 5 bases, leaving 9 bases not matched to a gene. CDR3 DNA sequence: TGTGCCAGCTCACCAGACAGGGGGCGAGCTGAGGATCAGCCCCAGCATTTT. This sequence encodes CASSPDRGRAEDQPQHF.

This clone has just one count. The chain uses TRBV11-2 and TRBJ1-2; TRBD1 agrees at 11 bases. The ends lost 6 bases at V and 8 bases at J; junction bases unmatched: 8. Germline V gives CDR1 SGHAT, CDR2 FQNNGV. The CDR3 totals 14 residues. Here the CDR3 DNA reads TGTGCCAGCAGGCCGGACAGGGGGCGGCGAGGCTACACCTTC. It codes for CASRPDRGRRGYTF.

This chain joins TRBV9 and TRBJ2-1; TRBD2 matches 8 bases. Germline assignment: CDR1 SGDLS and CDR2 YYNGEE. This CDR3 spans 17 amino acids. After removal of 1 base from V and 6 bases from J, the junction contained 12 bases not matched to a gene. The CDR3 DNA reads TGTGCCAGCAGCGTACGGTTTACAGCGGGGGTAAGCAATGAGCAGTTCTTC. Protein sequence: CASSVRFTAGVSNEQFF.

The CDR3 nucleotides are TGTGCCAGCAGTTCAGGACAGAAAGGCTATGGCTACACCTTC. Protein: CASSSGQKGYGYTF. The gene calls are TRBV6-5 and TRBJ1-2; possibly TRBD1 for D (6 bases). V was trimmed by 4 bases and J by 4 bases, leaving 13 bases between them. The germline gives CDR1 MNHEY, CDR2 SVGAGI. This CDR3 comprises 14 residues.

V and J are TRBV6-2 or TRBV6-3 and TRBJ1-4, with TRBD1 matching over 9 bases. The CDR3 length is 16 residues. The V gene's germline CDR1 is MNHEY and CDR2 SVGEGT. The V segment lost 1 base and the J segment 8 bases; nucleotides outside the gene matches: 8. This CDR3 is CASSYWDRVDGEKLFF. The CDR3 coding sequence is TGTGCCAGCAGTTACTGGGACAGGGTTGATGGCGAAAAACTGTTTTTT.

This chain links TRBV4-1 with TRBJ1-5; D unclear. The CDR3 runs 13 residues. V dropped 4 bases and J dropped 5 bases, with 9 bases sitting between them. Per the germline V gene, CDR1 is MGHRA and CDR2 is YSYEKL. CDR3 amino acids: CASSLFGDQPQHF. The CDR3 coding sequence is TGCGCCAGCAGCCTTTTCGGAGATCAGCCCCAGCATTTT.

The J gene is TRBJ2-7, the V gene TRBV6-5; 7 nucleotides match TRBD2. V shed 6 bases, J shed 1 base, and the junction held 3 bases outside the gene matches. The germline V gene has CDR1 MNHEY and CDR2 SVGAGI. The CDR3 sequence is 13 residues long. For the CDR3, the DNA is TGTGCCAGCAGGTCGGGGGGATCCTACGAGCAGTACTTC. It specifies CASRSGGSYEQYF.

This chain joins TRBV4-3 and TRBJ2-3; 8 nucleotides match TRBD2. The V segment lost 0 bases and the J segment 3 bases; nucleotides outside the gene matches: 14. Germline V lookup: CDR1 LGHNA, CDR2 YSLEER. There are 19 residues in the CDR3. The CDR3 DNA reads TGCGCCAGCAGCCAAGAACCGACCGGCGGGGGGCCAAGGACAGATACGCAGTATTTT. Amino acid sequence: CASSQEPTGGGPRTDTQYF.

The rearrangement links TRBV10-3 to TRBJ1-5, with D maybe TRBD1 (5 bases). The length of the CDR3 is 13 residues. With 7 bases removed from V and 1 base from J, the gap between germline ends came to 8 bases. Germline V gene sequence: CDR1 ENHRY, CDR2 SYGVKD. The CDR3, as DNA: TGTGCCATCAACCAGGGAAGCAATCAGCCCCAGCATTTT. It specifies CAINQGSNQPQHF.

This clone was seen only once. The rearrangement joins TRBV29-1 to TRBJ1-2; D call uncertain. Germline V CDR1 and CDR2: SQVTM, ANQGSEA. The CDR3 runs 11 residues. With 3 bases removed from V and 1 base from J, the gap between germline ends came to 3 bases. The DNA of the CDR3 is TGCAGCGTTGAGAGTAACTATGGCTACACCTTC. Protein sequence: CSVESNYGYTF.